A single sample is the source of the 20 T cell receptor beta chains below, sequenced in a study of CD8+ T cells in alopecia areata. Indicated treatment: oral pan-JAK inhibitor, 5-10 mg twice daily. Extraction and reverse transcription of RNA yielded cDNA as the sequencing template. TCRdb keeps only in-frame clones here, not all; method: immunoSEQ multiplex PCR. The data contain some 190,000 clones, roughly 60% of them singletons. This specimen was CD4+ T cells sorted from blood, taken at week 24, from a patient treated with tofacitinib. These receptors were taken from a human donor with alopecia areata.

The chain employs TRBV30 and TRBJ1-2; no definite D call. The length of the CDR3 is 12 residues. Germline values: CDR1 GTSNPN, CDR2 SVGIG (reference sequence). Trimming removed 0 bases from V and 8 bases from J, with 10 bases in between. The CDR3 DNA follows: TGTGCCTGGAGTGTACTACCCGTGGGCTACACCTTC. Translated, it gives CAWSVLPVGYTF.

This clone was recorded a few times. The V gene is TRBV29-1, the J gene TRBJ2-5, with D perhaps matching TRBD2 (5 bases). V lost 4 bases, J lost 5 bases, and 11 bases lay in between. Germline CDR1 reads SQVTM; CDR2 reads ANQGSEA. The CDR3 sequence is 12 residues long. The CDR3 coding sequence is TGCAGCGTTGTGCCGGGGTTGGAGACCCAGTACTTC. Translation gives CSVVPGLETQYF.

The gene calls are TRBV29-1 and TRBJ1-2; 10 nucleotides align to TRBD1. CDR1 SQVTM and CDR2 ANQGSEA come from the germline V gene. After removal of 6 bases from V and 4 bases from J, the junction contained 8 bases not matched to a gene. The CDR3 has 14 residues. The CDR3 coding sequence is TGCAGCGTGGGGAGGGGACAGGGGTCCTATGGCTACACCTTC. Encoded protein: CSVGRGQGSYGYTF.

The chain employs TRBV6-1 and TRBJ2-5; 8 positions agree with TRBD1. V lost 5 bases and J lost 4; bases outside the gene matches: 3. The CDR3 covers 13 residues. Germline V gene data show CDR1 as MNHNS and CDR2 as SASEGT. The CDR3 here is CASSFGQGETQYF. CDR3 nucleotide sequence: TGTGCCAGCAGTTTCGGACAGGGAGAGACCCAGTACTTC.

CDR3 sequence (DNA): TGTGCCTGCCGGGACTACGCTTCGGGCGGGGAGCTGTTTTTT. Its translation: CACRDYASGGELFF. This rearrangement joins TRBV10-3 to TRBJ2-2; 7 bases line up with TRBD2. With 11 bases clipped from V and 7 bases from J, the junction kept 13 bases outside the gene matches. The germline gives CDR1 ENHRY, CDR2 SYGVKD. The CDR3 has 14 amino acids.

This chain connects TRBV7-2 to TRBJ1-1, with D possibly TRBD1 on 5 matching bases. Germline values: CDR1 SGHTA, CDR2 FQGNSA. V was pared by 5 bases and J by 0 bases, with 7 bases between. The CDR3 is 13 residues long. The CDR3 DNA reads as TGTGCCAGCAGCCGGGACTTGAACACTGAAGCTTTCTTT. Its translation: CASSRDLNTEAFF. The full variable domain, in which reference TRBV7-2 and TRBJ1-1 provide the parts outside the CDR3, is GAGVSQSPSNKVTEKGKDVELRCDPISGHTALYWYRQSLGQGLEFLIYFQGNSAPDKSGLPSDRFSAERTGGSVSTLTIQRTQQEDSAVYLCASSRDLNTEAFFGQGTRLTVV.

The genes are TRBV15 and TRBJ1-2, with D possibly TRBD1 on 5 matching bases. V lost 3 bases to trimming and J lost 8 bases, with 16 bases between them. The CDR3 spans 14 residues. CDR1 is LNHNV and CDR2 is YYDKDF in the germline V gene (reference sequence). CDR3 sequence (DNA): TGTGCCACCAGCAGCGCGGCCAGGGAGGGCGGCTACACCTTC. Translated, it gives CATSSAAREGGYTF.

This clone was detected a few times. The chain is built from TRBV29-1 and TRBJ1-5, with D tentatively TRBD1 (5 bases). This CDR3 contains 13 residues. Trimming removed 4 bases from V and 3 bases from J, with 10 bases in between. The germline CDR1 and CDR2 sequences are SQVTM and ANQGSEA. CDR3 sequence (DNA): TGCAGCGTTGGGGAGGGGTTCAATCAGCCCCAGCATTTT. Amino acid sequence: CSVGEGFNQPQHF.

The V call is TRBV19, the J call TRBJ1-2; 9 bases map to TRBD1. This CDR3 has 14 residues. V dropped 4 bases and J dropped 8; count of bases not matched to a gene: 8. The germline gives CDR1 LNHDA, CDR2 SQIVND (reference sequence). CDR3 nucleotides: TGTGCCAGTAGTAGGTTACAGGGGGCAGGAGGCTACACCTTC. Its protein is CASSRLQGAGGYTF.

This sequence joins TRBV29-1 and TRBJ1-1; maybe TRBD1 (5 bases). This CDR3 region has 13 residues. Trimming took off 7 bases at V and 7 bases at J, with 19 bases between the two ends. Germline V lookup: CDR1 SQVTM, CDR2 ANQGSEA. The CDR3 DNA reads TGCAGCGCAACAACTTTAAACCAGGGTGAAGCTTTCTTT. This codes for CSATTLNQGEAFF.

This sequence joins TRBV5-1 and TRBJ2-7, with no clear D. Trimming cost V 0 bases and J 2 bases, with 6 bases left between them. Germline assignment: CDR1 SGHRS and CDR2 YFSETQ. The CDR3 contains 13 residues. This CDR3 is CASSLEGAYEQYF. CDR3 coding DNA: TGCGCCAGCAGCTTGGAGGGTGCCTACGAGCAGTACTTC.

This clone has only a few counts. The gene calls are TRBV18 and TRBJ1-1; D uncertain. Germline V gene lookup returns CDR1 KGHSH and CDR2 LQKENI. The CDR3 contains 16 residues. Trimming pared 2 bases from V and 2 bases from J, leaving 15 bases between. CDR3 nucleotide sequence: TGTGCCAGCTCACCAACGCCCAAGGGTCCCAACACTGAAGCTTTCTTT. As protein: CASSPTPKGPNTEAFF.

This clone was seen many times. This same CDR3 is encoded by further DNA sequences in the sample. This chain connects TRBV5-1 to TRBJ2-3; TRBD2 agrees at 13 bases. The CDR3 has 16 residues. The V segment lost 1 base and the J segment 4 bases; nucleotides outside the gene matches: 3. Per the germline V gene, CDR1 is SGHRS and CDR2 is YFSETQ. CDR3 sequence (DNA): TGCGCCAGCAGCTTGAGGACTAGCGGGGGTTCAGATACGCAGTATTTT. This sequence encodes CASSLRTSGGSDTQYF.

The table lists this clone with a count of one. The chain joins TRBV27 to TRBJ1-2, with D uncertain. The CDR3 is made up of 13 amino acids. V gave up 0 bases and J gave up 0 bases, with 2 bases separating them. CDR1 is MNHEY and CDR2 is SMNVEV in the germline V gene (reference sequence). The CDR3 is CASSLSANYGYTF. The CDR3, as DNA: TGTGCCAGCAGTTTATCAGCTAACTATGGCTACACCTTC.

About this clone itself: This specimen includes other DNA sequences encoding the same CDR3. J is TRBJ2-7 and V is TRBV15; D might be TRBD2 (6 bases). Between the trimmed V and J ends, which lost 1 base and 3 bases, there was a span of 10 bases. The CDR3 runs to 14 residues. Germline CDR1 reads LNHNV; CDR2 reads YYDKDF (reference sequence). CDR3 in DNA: TGTGCCACCAGCAGAGTCGGAGGGGACTACGAGCAGTACTTC. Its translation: CATSRVGGDYEQYF.

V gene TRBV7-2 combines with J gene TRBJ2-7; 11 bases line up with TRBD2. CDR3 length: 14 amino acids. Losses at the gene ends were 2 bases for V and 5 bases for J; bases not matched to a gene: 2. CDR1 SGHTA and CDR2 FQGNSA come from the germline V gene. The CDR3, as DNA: TGTGCCAGCAGCTTATCTAGCGGGGGGAACGAGCAGTACTTC. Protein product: CASSLSSGGNEQYF.

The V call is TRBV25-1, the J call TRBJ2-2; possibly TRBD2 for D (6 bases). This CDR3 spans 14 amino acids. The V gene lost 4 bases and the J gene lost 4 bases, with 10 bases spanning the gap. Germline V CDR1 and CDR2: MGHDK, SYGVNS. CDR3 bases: TGTGCCAGCAGTGTCGGGGGAATCACCGGGGAGCTGTTTTTT. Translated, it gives CASSVGGITGELFF.

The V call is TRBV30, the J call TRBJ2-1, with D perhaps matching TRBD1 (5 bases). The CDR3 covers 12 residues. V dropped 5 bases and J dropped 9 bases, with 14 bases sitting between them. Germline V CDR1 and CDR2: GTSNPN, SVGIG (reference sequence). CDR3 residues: CAWGDQGGEQFF. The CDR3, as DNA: TGTGCCTGGGGAGACCAGGGTGGTGAGCAGTTCTTC.

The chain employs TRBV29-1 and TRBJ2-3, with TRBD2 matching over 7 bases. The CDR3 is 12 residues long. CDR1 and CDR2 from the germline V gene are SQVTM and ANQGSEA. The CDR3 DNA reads TGCGGGGCGGGGGAGAGCACAGATACGCAGTATTTT. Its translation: CGAGESTDTQYF.

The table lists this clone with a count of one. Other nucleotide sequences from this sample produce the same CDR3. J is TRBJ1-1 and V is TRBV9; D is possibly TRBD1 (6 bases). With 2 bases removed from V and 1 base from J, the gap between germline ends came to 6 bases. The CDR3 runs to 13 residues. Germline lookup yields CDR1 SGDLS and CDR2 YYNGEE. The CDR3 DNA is TGTGCCAGCAGCGTGGACAGGAACACTGAAGCTTTCTTT. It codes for CASSVDRNTEAFF. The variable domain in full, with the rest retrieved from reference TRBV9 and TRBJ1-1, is DSGVTQTPKHLITATGQRVTLRCSPRSGDLSVYWYQQSLDQGLQFLIQYYNGEERAKGNILERFSAQQFPDLHSELNLSSLELGDSALYFCASSVDRNTEAFFGQGTRLTVV.